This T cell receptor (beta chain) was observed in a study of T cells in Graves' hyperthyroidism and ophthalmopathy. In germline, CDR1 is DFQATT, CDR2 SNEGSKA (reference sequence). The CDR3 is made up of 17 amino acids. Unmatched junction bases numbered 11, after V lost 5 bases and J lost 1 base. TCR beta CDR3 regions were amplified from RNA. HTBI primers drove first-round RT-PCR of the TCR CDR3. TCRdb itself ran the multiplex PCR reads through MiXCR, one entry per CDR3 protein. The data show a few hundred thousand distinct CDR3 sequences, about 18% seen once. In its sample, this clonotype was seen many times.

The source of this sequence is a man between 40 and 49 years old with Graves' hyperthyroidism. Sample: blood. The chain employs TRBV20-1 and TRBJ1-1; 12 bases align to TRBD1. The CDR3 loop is CSASPRDRGPQNTEAFF. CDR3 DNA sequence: TGCAGTGCTTCCCCCCGGGACAGGGGGCCCCAGAACACTGAAGCTTTCTTT.